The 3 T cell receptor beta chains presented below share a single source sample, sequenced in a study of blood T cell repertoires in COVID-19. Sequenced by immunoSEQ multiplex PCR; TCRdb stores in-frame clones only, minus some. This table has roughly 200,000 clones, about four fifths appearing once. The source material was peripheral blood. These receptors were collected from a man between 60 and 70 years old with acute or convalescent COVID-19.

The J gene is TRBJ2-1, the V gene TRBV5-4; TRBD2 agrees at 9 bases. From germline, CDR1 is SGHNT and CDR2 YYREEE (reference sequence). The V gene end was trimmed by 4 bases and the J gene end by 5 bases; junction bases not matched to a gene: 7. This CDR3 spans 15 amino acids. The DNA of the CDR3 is TGTGCCAGCAGCGGGACTAGCCACAAAGACAATGAGCAGTTCTTC. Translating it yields CASSGTSHKDNEQFF.

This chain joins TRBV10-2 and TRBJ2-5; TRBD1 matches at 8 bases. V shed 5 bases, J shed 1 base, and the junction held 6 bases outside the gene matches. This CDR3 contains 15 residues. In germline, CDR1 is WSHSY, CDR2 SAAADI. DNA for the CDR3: TGCGCCAGCAGTACACGGACAGGGCTCCAAGAGACCCAGTACTTC. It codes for CASSTRTGLQETQYF.

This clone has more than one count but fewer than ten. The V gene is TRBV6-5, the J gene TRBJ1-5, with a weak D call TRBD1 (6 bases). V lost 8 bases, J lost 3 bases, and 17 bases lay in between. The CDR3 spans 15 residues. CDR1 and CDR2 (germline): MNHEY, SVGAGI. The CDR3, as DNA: TGTGCCAGCTCGAGCCCACAGGGATACAATCAGCCCCAGCATTTT. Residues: CASSSPQGYNQPQHF.